This T cell receptor beta chain was sequenced in a study of CD8+ T cells in alopecia areata. The wider study: Each of the treated patients was given oral tofacitinib, 5 to 10 mg twice daily, for moderate-to-severe alopecia areata.

V lost 5 bases and J lost 8; bases outside the gene matches: 8. This CDR3 has 14 amino acids. Germline CDR1 reads SNHLY; CDR2 reads FYNNEI. Sequencing templates came from extracted RNA that was reverse transcribed into cDNA. Assay: immunoSEQ multiplex PCR; the TCRdb copy retains only in-frame clones and omits some. The sample lists roughly 140,000 clones; under 60% were seen once. The rearrangement links TRBV2 to TRBJ2-2, with TRBD1 matching over 7 bases. Sequenced here: CD8+ T cells sorted from blood, sampled at week 0. This TCR was sampled from a human donor with alopecia areata. CDR3 sequence: CASSQRQGTGELFF. CDR3 DNA: TGTGCCAGCAGTCAAAGACAGGGTACAGGGGAGCTGTTTTTT.